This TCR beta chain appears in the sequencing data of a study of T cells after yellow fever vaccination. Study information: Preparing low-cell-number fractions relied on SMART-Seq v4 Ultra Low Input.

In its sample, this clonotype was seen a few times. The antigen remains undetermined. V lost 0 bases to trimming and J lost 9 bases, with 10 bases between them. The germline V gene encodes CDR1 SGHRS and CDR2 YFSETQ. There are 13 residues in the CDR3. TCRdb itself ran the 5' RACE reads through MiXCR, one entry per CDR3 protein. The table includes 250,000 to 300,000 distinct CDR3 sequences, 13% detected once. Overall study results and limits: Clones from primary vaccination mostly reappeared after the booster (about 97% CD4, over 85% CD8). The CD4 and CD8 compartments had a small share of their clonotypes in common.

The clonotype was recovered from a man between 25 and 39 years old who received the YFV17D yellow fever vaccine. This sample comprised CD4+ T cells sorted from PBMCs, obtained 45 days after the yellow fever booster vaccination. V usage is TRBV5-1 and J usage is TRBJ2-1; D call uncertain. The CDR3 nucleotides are TGCGCCAGCAGCTTGGGGAGTGGTGGTGAGCAGTTCTTC. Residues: CASSLGSGGEQFF.